The entry below describes one TCR beta chain. Its antigen is not identified. This record belongs to a study of cytomegalovirus exposure and HLA in healthy donors. In germline, CDR1 is SGHNT, CDR2 YYREEE (reference sequence). The trim removed 5 bases at V and 4 bases at J, leaving 20 bases unmatched. The CDR3 has 19 amino acids. PCR employed 60 Vbeta and 13 Jbeta primers. TCRdb keeps only in-frame clones here, not all; method: immunoSEQ multiplex PCR. Among some 120,000 clones listed, 75% to 90% were seen once. General observations from the study: Most subjects' HLA-A and HLA-B alleles were reportedly predicted from TCR beta sequences. Researchers counted 150 to 200 TCR beta chains as cytomegalovirus-associated.

The sequencing input was PBMCs. This TCR came from a woman aged 30 to 39 in good health and CMV-seropositive. The V and J genes are TRBV5-4 and TRBJ2-3; 9 nucleotides match TRBD2. CDR3 protein: CASSVLRAGGPGEADTQYF. CDR3 bases: TGTGCCAGCAGTGTCCTGAGGGCGGGGGGGCCCGGGGAAGCAGATACGCAGTATTTT.